This T cell receptor beta chain originates from a study of CD8+ T cells in alopecia areata. Extracted RNA was reverse transcribed into cDNA, the sequencing template. Assay used: immunoSEQ multiplex PCR; TCRdb lists only in-frame clones, some missing. Of 30,000 to 35,000 clones listed, around 60% are singletons. CDR3 length: 14 amino acids. Germline V gene sequence: CDR1 MGHRA, CDR2 YSYEKL. The V segment lost 4 bases and the J segment 5 bases; nucleotides outside the gene matches: 2. V gene TRBV4-1 combines with J gene TRBJ1-5, with TRBD1 identical over 10 bases. The sequence was collected from a human donor with alopecia areata. The sample taken for sequencing was NKG2D-high CD8+ T cells sorted from blood. This CDR3 reads CASSLGQGDQPQHF. CDR3 nucleotide sequence: TGCGCCAGCAGCCTTGGACAGGGGGATCAGCCCCAGCATTTT.